Following are 26 T cell receptor beta chains from one sample sequenced in a study of tumor and adjacent non-tumor tissue in lung cancer. The template was RNA from unsorted bulk tissue. Three rounds of nested PCR, following a modified ARM-PCR protocol, produced the TCRbeta library. One entry per CDR3 protein, called by TCRdb with MiXCR from the multiplex PCR reads. The sample consists of 120,000 or so distinct CDR3 sequences, approximately 80% of them appearing once. Sequencing was done on a sample of lung tumor tissue. Receptor source: a man between 65 and 85 years old with non-small cell lung cancer.

This clonotype was counted a single time. Lacking the conserved final phenylalanine or tryptophan, this CDR3 likely reflects a read error. V usage is TRBV6-5 and J usage is TRBJ2-6; D is uncertain. V gave up 4 bases and J gave up 2 bases, with 9 bases separating them. Germline CDR1 and CDR2: MNHEY and SVGAGI. The CDR3 length is 15 residues. This CDR3 reads CASSSAAAGANVLTV. CDR3 bases: TGTGCCAGCAGTTCTGCGGCGGCTGGGGCCAACGTCCTGACTGTC.

On this clonotype: An end of the junction does not agree with germline; a read error may underlie this. The V and J genes are TRBV14 and TRBJ1-6, with unresolved D. This CDR3 has 15 residues. The germline V gene encodes CDR1 SGHDN and CDR2 FVKESK. CDR3 sequence: CASSQEDPDNSPLHF. The DNA of the CDR3 is TGTGCCAGTAGCCAAGAAGACCCTGACAATTCACCTCTCCACTTT.

A word on this clonotype: This may stem from a read error, because a much larger clone lies one nucleotide away. The chain is built from TRBV5-1 and TRBJ2-1; 9 nucleotides match TRBD2. CDR1 is SGHRS and CDR2 is YFSETQ in the germline V gene. The CDR3 is made up of 15 amino acids. Trimming cost V 1 base and J 3 bases; bases outside gene matches: 2. CDR3 nucleotide sequence: TGCGCCAGCAGCTTGTTTAGCGGGAGCTACAATGAGCAGTTCTTC. Residues: CASSLFSGSYNEQFF.

This clonotype is medium-sized in the sample. The chain links TRBV6-1 to TRBJ1-4, with 7 nucleotides matching TRBD1. V shed 7 bases and J 0 bases; nucleotides not matched to a gene: 2. Looked up from germline, CDR1 is MNHNS and CDR2 is SASEGT. The CDR3 covers 14 residues. The CDR3 spells CASTDRATNEKLFF. The DNA of the CDR3 is TGTGCCAGCACCGACAGGGCAACTAATGAAAAACTGTTTTTT.

Of note for this clonotype: The junction differs from germline at one of its ends, possibly a read error. The chain uses TRBV10-3 and TRBJ2-2; perhaps D is TRBD1 or TRBD2 (5 bases each). The germline V gene encodes CDR1 ENHRY and CDR2 SYGVKD. The CDR3 is made up of 16 amino acids. CDR3 bases: TGTGCCACCACTGGGCGGGCTGCCCCGGGTACCGGGGACCTGTTTTTT. The encoded protein is CATTGRAAPGTGDLFF.

Notes on this clonotype: One junction end disagrees with the germline gene, perhaps due to a read error. V gene TRBV29-1 combines with J gene TRBJ2-5, with 8 bases lining up with TRBD1. The CDR3 contains 13 residues. Germline V gene sequence: CDR1 SQVTM, CDR2 ANQGSEA. The CDR3 DNA reads as TGCAGCGTTGTGACAGGGGATTTGGGGACCCAATACTTC. Translating it yields CSVVTGDLGTQYF.

The rearrangement joins TRBV20-1 to TRBJ1-2, with D perhaps matching TRBD1 (6 bases). V dropped 1 base and J dropped 3 bases, with 12 bases sitting between them. The CDR3 runs 14 residues. CDR1 DFQATT and CDR2 SNEGSKA come from the germline V gene (reference sequence). The CDR3 region is CSARAGAGYYGYTF. CDR3 bases: TGCAGTGCTAGAGCAGGGGCTGGGTACTATGGCTACACCTTC.

The V gene is TRBV10-3, the J gene TRBJ2-5; D may be TRBD1 or TRBD2 (5 bases each). The J call may be in error: the DNA end matches TRBJ2-1 better. Germline V lookup: CDR1 ENHRY, CDR2 SYGVKD. The CDR3 contains 15 residues. The CDR3 region has the DNA TGTGCCATCAGTTCGACAGAGGGCGCGGAAGAGACCCAGTTCTTC. Translating gives CAISSTEGAEETQFF.

As to this clonotype: This may come from a read error, since a much larger clone is one base off. The CDR3 DNA sequence: TGTGCCAGCAGCCCGGGACAGACCTCTACCACATATACGCAGTATTTT. Translating gives CASSPGQTSTTYTQYF. V gene TRBV28 combines with J gene TRBJ2-3, with TRBD1 identical over 7 bases. Looked up from germline, CDR1 is MDHEN and CDR2 is SYDVKM. The CDR3 runs to 16 residues.

A few counts support this clonotype. The genes are TRBV11-2 and TRBJ2-7, with no clear D. Germline values: CDR1 SGHAT, CDR2 FQNNGV. The V end lost 10 bases, the J end lost 7 bases, and 23 bases lay between the germline ends. The CDR3 extends over 14 amino acids. This CDR3 is CANSLRASRGEQYF. DNA of the CDR3: TGTGCCAATAGCCTACGGGCCTCCAGAGGAGAGCAGTACTTC.

In regard to this clonotype: The germline gene is not matched at one end of the junction; a read error may be the cause. The rearrangement joins TRBV4-1 to TRBJ2-7, with TRBD1 matching over 7 bases. The CDR3 extends over 15 amino acids. Germline loops: CDR1 MGHRA, CDR2 YSYEKL. This CDR3 reads CACSQEDRVSYEQYF. The CDR3, as DNA: TGTGCCTGCAGCCAAGAAGACAGGGTCTCCTACGAGCAGTACTTC.

In the case of this clonotype: Likely a read error: the CDR3 ends without its conserved phenylalanine or tryptophan. V gene TRBV12-3 or TRBV12-4 combines with J gene TRBJ2-7, with TRBD1 matching over 12 bases. V gave up 6 bases and J gave up 7 bases; unmatched junction bases: 13. The CDR3 totals 16 residues. CDR3 in DNA: TGTGCCAGCAGATCTGGACAGGGACAGGGGGCGCGGGAGCAGTACTTA. Its translation: CASRSGQGQGAREQYL.

Details on this clonotype: A much larger clonotype is one base distant, so this may be a read error. The chain links TRBV5-4 to TRBJ1-1, with D tentatively TRBD1 (5 bases). V was clipped by 1 base and J by 7 bases, with 17 bases between them. Germline values: CDR1 SGHNT, CDR2 YYREEE (reference sequence). This CDR3 spans 15 amino acids. The CDR3 spells CASSLTLFTGGEAFF. CDR3 nucleotides: TGTGCCAGCAGCTTGACATTATTCACCGGGGGTGAAGCTTTCTTT.

This chain uses TRBV7-2 with TRBJ2-7; D is unresolved. The CDR3 runs 15 residues. The germline V gene has CDR1 SGHTA and CDR2 FQGNSA. With 0 bases removed from V and 3 bases from J, the gap between germline ends came to 12 bases. CDR3 nucleotide sequence: TGTGCCAGCAGCTTAGCGGGTACATGGGGCTACGAGCAGTACTTC. This sequence encodes CASSLAGTWGYEQYF.

With respect to this clonotype: The germline gene is not matched at one end of the junction; a read error may be the cause. The V call is TRBV6-5, the J call TRBJ2-1; tentatively, D is TRBD2 (5 bases). The CDR3 consists of 15 residues. The germline V gene has CDR1 MNHEY and CDR2 SVGAGI. The DNA for the CDR3 is TGTTCCAGCAGTTACCTAGCAGGAGTGAGCAATGAGCAGTTCTTC. Its protein is CSSSYLAGVSNEQFF.

V usage is TRBV6-2 or TRBV6-3 and J usage is TRBJ2-7, with 8 nucleotides matching TRBD2. With 5 bases clipped from V and 7 bases from J, the junction kept 13 bases outside the gene matches. Germline V lookup: CDR1 MNHEY, CDR2 SVGEGT. CDR3 length: 15 amino acids. CDR3 sequence reads: CASSPQSGGHVEQYF. The CDR3 coding sequence is TGTGCCAGCAGTCCTCAAAGCGGGGGCCATGTGGAGCAGTACTTC.

This clonotype was counted many times. The chain is built from TRBV29-1 and TRBJ2-1; 8 positions agree with TRBD1. The V and J ends lost 7 bases and 6 bases, in that order; junction bases with no gene match: 5. This CDR3 is built from 12 residues. CDR1 and CDR2 from the germline V gene are SQVTM and ANQGSEA. The CDR3 coding sequence is TGCAGCGGTGATACAGGGGGCAATGAGCAGTTCTTC. It specifies CSGDTGGNEQFF.

The chain joins TRBV6-2 or TRBV6-3 to TRBJ1-6; 9 nucleotides align to TRBD1. V lost 6 bases, J lost 14 bases, and 17 bases stayed unmatched. Germline lookup yields CDR1 MNHEY and CDR2 SVGEGT. The CDR3 contains 16 residues. CDR3 sequence (DNA): TGTGCCAGCAGAACCGGGACAGGGAGATCTAATTTATCCCTCCACTTT. Translating it yields CASRTGTGRSNLSLHF.

Worth noting for this clonotype: At one end, the junction sequence differs from germline, possibly due to a read error. The V and J genes are TRBV29-1 and TRBJ1-1; D is uncertain. The germline V gene encodes CDR1 SQVTM and CDR2 ANQGSEA. This CDR3 is 12 amino acids long. CDR3 DNA sequence: TGTAGCGTTTATGCCCAGGCCACTGAAGCTTTCTTT. Residues: CSVYAQATEAFF.

The chain links TRBV10-3 to TRBJ1-4; D is possibly TRBD1 (5 bases). This CDR3 comprises 15 residues. CDR1 and CDR2 from the germline V gene are ENHRY and SYGVKD. V shed 3 bases and J shed 7 bases, with 15 bases lying between them. CDR3 nucleotides: TGTGCCATCAGTGATCGGGGCAGTTATAGTGAAAAACTGTTTTTT. Amino acid sequence: CAISDRGSYSEKLFF.

For this clonotype: The CDR3 end shows no conserved phenylalanine or tryptophan, and so a read error is likely. V gene TRBV29-1 combines with J gene TRBJ2-2, with D perhaps TRBD2 (7 bases). Germline values: CDR1 SQVTM, CDR2 ANQGSEA. CDR3 length: 14 amino acids. The CDR3 region has the DNA TGCAGCGCTGACGTAACGGGGGGCACCAGGGAGCTGTTTTCT. Protein: CSADVTGGTRELFS.

For this clonotype: At one end, the junction sequence differs from germline, possibly due to a read error. This rearrangement joins TRBV4-2 to TRBJ2-3; D gene uncertain. This CDR3 is 16 amino acids long. Germline CDR1 reads LGHNA; CDR2 reads YNFKEQ. CDR3 residues: CASSQPTPPESDMQYF. The CDR3 coding sequence is TGTGCCAGCAGCCAACCGACACCCCCAGAGTCAGATATGCAGTATTTT.

As for this clonotype: At one boundary the junction diverges from the germline segment, which might be a read error. This chain connects TRBV7-9 to TRBJ2-1; possible D gene TRBD2, 6 bases. CDR1 and CDR2 (germline): SEHNR, FQNEAQ (reference sequence). This CDR3 is 15 amino acids long. In DNA form, the CDR3 reads TGTGCTAGCAGCCCCTCCGGGAGCGGAAACAATGAGCAGATCTTC. Encoded protein: CASSPSGSGNNEQIF. Full variable domain (remainder filled in from reference TRBV7-9 and TRBJ2-1): DTGVSQNPRHKITKRGQNVTFRCDPISEHNRLYWYRQTLGQGPEFLTYFQNEAQLEKSRLLSDRFSAERPKGSFSTLEIQRTEQGDSAMYLCASSPSGSGNNEQIFGPGTRLTVL.

For this clonotype: The junction and the germline gene differ at one end; a read error may be behind it. The chain carries TRBV11-2 and TRBJ2-7, with a weak D call TRBD1 (6 bases). The CDR3 runs to 16 residues. Germline V gene sequence: CDR1 SGHAT, CDR2 FQNNGV. The CDR3 DNA follows: TGTGCCAGCAGCCCCCCCGCCGGGACACCAAGATACGAGCAATACTTC. Encoded protein: CASSPPAGTPRYEQYF. Combining the CDR3 with reference TRBV11-2 and TRBJ2-7 gives the whole variable domain EAGVAQSPRYKIIEKRQSVAFWCNPISGHATLYWYQQILGQGPKLLIQFQNNGVVDDSQLPKDRFSAERLKGVDSTLKIQPAKLEDSAVYLCASSPPAGTPRYEQYFGPGTRLTVT.

To note about this clonotype: One end of the junction is discordant with germline, which a read error may explain. J is TRBJ1-1 and V is TRBV12-3 or TRBV12-4, with 9 positions matching TRBD1. The CDR3 length is 16 residues. CDR3: CANSVYGDRERTEAFF. The CDR3 bases are TGTGCCAACAGTGTATACGGGGACAGGGAGAGAACTGAAGCTTTCTTT.

About this clonotype itself: No conserved phenylalanine or tryptophan ends this CDR3, so it is likely a read error. The chain employs TRBV6-6 and TRBJ2-1; no clear D. The germline V gene encodes CDR1 MNHNY and CDR2 SVGAGI (reference sequence). The CDR3 runs to 10 residues. V shed 8 bases and J shed 8 bases, with 7 bases lying between them. The CDR3 sequence: CASASYEQFL. CDR3 DNA sequence: TGTGCCAGCGCTTCCTATGAGCAGTTCCTC.